A single sample gave rise to the 4 T cell receptor beta chains below, sequenced in a study of T cells in Graves' hyperthyroidism and ophthalmopathy. What was amplified from RNA transcripts were TCR beta CDR3 regions. Initially, a first-round RT-PCR of the TCR CDR3 employed the HTBI primer set. In TCRdb, the multiplex PCR reads were re-called with MiXCR into one record per CDR3 protein. The table lists about 260,000 distinct CDR3 sequences, 16% of them singletons. The specimen was blood. These receptors came from a woman aged 18-30 years with Graves' ophthalmopathy.

This clonotype was seen at least ten times. J is TRBJ1-1 and V is TRBV30; D unclear. Germline CDR1 is GTSNPN and CDR2 is SVGIG (reference sequence). Trimming took off 4 bases at V and 6 bases at J, with 18 bases between the two ends. This CDR3 comprises 14 residues. CDR3 region: CAWNTKLPTSEAFF. The CDR3 DNA reads as TGTGCCTGGAACACAAAACTCCCGACCTCTGAAGCTTTCTTT.

This clonotype was detected ten times or more. The V gene is TRBV3-1, the J gene TRBJ2-3; 7 nucleotides agree with TRBD2. Germline lookup yields CDR1 LGHDT and CDR2 YNNKEL (reference sequence). V shed 7 bases and J 0 bases; nucleotides not matched to a gene: 7. The length of the CDR3 is 15 residues. The CDR3 DNA follows: TGTGCCAGCACCCCGGGTAGCGGGAGCACAGATACGCAGTATTTT. As protein: CASTPGSGSTDTQYF.

This clonotype was recorded at least ten times. V is TRBV5-1 and J is TRBJ2-2; TRBD2 agrees at 8 bases. Trimming took 4 bases from V and 3 from J; bases not matched to a gene: 20. Germline V CDR1 and CDR2: SGHRS, YFSETQ. The CDR3 contains 20 residues. The CDR3 DNA reads TGCGCCAGCAGCCCAGTAGGCGCGGGAGGCTCTTTGGGGGACACCGGGGAGCTGTTTTTT. It specifies CASSPVGAGGSLGDTGELFF.

This clonotype showed up just once. The J gene is TRBJ1-1, the V gene TRBV6-2 or TRBV6-3; 11 bases align to TRBD1. Germline CDR1 is MNHEY and CDR2 is SVGEGT. The CDR3 is 17 amino acids. Trimming at V came to 2 bases and at J to 4 bases, leaving 9 bases not matched to a gene. The CDR3 loop reads CASSYPLDRGQRTEAFF. The CDR3, as DNA: TGTGCCAGCAGTTACCCCCTGGACAGGGGGCAGCGCACTGAAGCTTTCTTT.